This paragraph reports one T cell receptor (beta chain). The assay was immunoSEQ multiplex PCR, and TCRdb's table has in-frame clones only and misses some. The sample yields around 53,000 clones, roughly 87% seen once. This entry is derived from a study of control samples from healthy donors and cancer patients. Per the germline V gene, CDR1 is KGHSH and CDR2 is LQKENI. The junction had 17 bases not matched to a gene; V was cut back by 3 bases and J by 6 bases. The CDR3 spans 18 residues. Sequenced sample: PBMCs. V and J are TRBV18 and TRBJ2-5, with 9 positions matching TRBD2. The clonotype was recovered from a man aged 60 to 75 with head and neck cancer. The CDR3, as DNA: TGTGCCAGCTCACCGTTCCGCGGGGGGGCCGTGGCAGGGCAGACCCAGTACTTC. Translation: CASSPFRGGAVAGQTQYF.